The clone carrying this TCR beta chain was recorded a few times. Its antigen is undetermined. Trimming took off 7 bases at V and 8 bases at J, with 14 bases between the two ends. Germline CDR1 DFQATT, CDR2 SNEGSKA (reference sequence). This CDR3 has 12 residues. This sample is part of a study of T-cell reconstitution after alpha-beta-depleted transplantation in children. Study conclusions and caveats: It was surviving recipient T cells and thymic progenitors that gave some patients high TCRbeta diversity at day 60. After transplant, at about two months, alpha-beta T cells were reportedly derived from several hundred expanded graft clones. A year had passed since transplant, and T-cell counts and diversity by then came mostly from newly produced T cells.

Unique molecular identifiers were used to barcode this TCRbeta library. Each CDR3 protein gets one entry after TCRdb re-called the PCR reads with MiXCR. The data contain under 850,000 distinct CDR3 sequences, about an eighth of them singletons. The rearrangement uses TRBV20-1 and TRBJ1-4; maybe TRBD1 (5 bases). Sequencing used PBMCs, obtained before TCRalphabeta/CD19-depleted stem cell transplant. The source of this sequence is a girl aged 2-15 years with congenital amegakaryocytic thrombocytopenia, due to receive a stem cell transplant. In DNA, the CDR3 is TGCAGTGGTGTAGGGGAGGAAGAAAAACTGTTTTTT. Its translation is CSGVGEEEKLFF.